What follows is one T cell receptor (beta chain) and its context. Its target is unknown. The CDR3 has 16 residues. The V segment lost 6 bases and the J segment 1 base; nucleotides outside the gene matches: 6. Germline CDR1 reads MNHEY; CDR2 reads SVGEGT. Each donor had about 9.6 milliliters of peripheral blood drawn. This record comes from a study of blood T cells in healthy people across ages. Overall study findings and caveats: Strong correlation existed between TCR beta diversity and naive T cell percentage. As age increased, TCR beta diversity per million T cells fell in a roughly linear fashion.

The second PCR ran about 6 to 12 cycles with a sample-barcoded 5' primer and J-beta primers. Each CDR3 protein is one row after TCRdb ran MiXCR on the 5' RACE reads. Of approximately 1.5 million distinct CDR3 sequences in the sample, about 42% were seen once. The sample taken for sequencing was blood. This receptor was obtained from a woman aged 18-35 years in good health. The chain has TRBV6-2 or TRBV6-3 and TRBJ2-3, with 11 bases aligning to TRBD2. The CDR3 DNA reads TGTGCCAGCAGGTCCGGGACTAGCGGTGGCACAGATACGCAGTATTTT. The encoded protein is CASRSGTSGGTDTQYF.